The T cell receptor (beta chain) described here comes from a study of T cells after posttransplantation cyclophosphamide. Study conclusions and caveats: After PTCy, TRB diversity resembled that of CNI/methotrexate controls. Blood and skin or GI T cell repertoires showed limited TRB overlap. Donor CD8+ memory clones often dominated recipient blood repertoires at later times.

This clone was counted many times. Its antigen is not known. Profiled with immunoSEQ multiplex PCR; TCRdb holds only in-frame clones, not every one. The sample was found to contain tens of thousands of clones, and every one recurs. The junction had 9 bases not matched to a gene; V was cut back by 5 bases and J by 4 bases. The CDR3 sequence is 16 residues long. Germline CDR1 is LNHDA and CDR2 is SQIVND (reference sequence). Peripheral blood was collected from the related graft donor on the marrow donation day. The origin of this receptor is a man in his fifties in good health, CMV-negative, and a related stem cell transplant donor. Sequencing was carried out using PBMCs. V is TRBV19 and J is TRBJ1-5; TRBD1 agrees at 9 bases. The CDR3 region has the DNA TGTGCCAGTAGTGCGGGGACAGGGCATTTTAATCAGCCCCAGCATTTT. Protein: CASSAGTGHFNQPQHF.